The 21 T cell receptor beta chains below were found in one sample sequenced in a study of a mutant IDH1 vaccine in newly diagnosed glioma. Documented time point: week 5, during vaccination. Each dose of the vaccine consisted of 300 ug of mutant IDH1 20-mer peptide, with topical imiquimod. The antigens for these receptors are not known. The assay was immunoSEQ multiplex PCR, and TCRdb's table has in-frame clones only and misses some. Among 45,000 to 55,000 clones listed, roughly 78% were seen once. The sequencing here drew on PBMCs, taken from a glioma patient whose treatment included an IDH1 peptide vaccine. These receptors all come from a woman in her forties with glioma.

The chain carries TRBV18 and TRBJ2-7; D perhaps matches TRBD2 (6 bases). CDR3 length: 15 residues. V was trimmed by 3 bases and J by 0 bases, leaving 12 bases between them. Per the germline V gene, CDR1 is KGHSH and CDR2 is LQKENI. DNA of the CDR3: TGTGCCAGCTCACCCTTGGGCGGGGACTCCTACGAGCAGTACTTC. It specifies CASSPLGGDSYEQYF.

The chain employs TRBV9 and TRBJ2-7; 10 nucleotides align to TRBD1. Germline V lookup: CDR1 SGDLS, CDR2 YYNGEE. V was clipped by 2 bases and J by 6 bases; unmatched bases: 8. The CDR3 has 15 amino acids. CDR3 amino acids: CASSVRGTGVGEQYF. CDR3 bases: TGTGCCAGCAGCGTCAGAGGGACAGGGGTAGGCGAGCAGTACTTC.

In DNA form, the CDR3 reads TGTGCCAGCAAAGCAGGGTTCGACTATGGCTACACCTTC. Translation gives CASKAGFDYGYTF. The rearrangement uses TRBV6-5 and TRBJ1-2, with D tentatively TRBD1 (5 bases). The CDR3 is 13 residues long. Trimming took 7 bases from V and 3 from J, leaving 12 bases between them. Germline V gene lookup returns CDR1 MNHEY and CDR2 SVGAGI.

This clone has only one observation. The chain carries TRBV29-1 and TRBJ2-3, with 11 bases that match TRBD1. The CDR3 contains 17 residues. CDR1 SQVTM and CDR2 ANQGSEA come from the germline V gene. V lost 7 bases, J lost 2 bases, and 14 bases stayed unmatched. The CDR3 protein is CSAPITGTGGNTDTQYF. As DNA, the CDR3 is TGCAGCGCACCCATAACCGGGACAGGGGGGAACACAGATACGCAGTATTTT.

V usage is TRBV29-1 and J usage is TRBJ1-3, with D possibly matching TRBD1 (5 bases). Germline loops: CDR1 SQVTM, CDR2 ANQGSEA. The CDR3 totals 14 residues. Trimming shortened V by 6 bases and J by 4 bases, and 16 bases separated the two germline ends. In DNA, the CDR3 is TGCAGCGTCTTGGTTTGGGGCGCGGGAAACACCATATATTTT. Its translation is CSVLVWGAGNTIYF.

The J gene is TRBJ2-7, the V gene TRBV19; perhaps TRBD2 as D (5 bases). V lost 6 bases and J lost 4, with 10 bases in between. The CDR3 consists of 12 residues. CDR1 and CDR2 from the germline V gene are LNHDA and SQIVND (reference sequence). The CDR3 DNA sequence: TGTGCCAGTAGAGGCGGGCCTTACGAGCAGTACTTC. Translated, it gives CASRGGPYEQYF.

The chain has TRBV5-8 and TRBJ2-1, with 11 bases aligning to TRBD2. The CDR3 sequence is 15 residues long. V trimming: 2 bases; J trimming: 7 bases; junction bases outside the gene matches: 5. Germline assignment: CDR1 SGHTS and CDR2 YDEGEE. The CDR3: CASSLGTSGTNEQFF. In nucleotides, the CDR3 is TGTGCCAGCAGCTTAGGGACTAGCGGTACTAATGAGCAGTTCTTC.

The chain joins TRBV18 to TRBJ2-7, with 9 bases matching TRBD1. Germline CDR1 reads KGHSH; CDR2 reads LQKENI. V shed 2 bases, J shed 5 bases, and the junction held 7 bases outside the gene matches. The CDR3 runs 15 residues. CDR3 sequence: CASSPTTGGVNEQYF. The CDR3, as DNA: TGTGCCAGCTCACCAACGACAGGGGGAGTCAACGAGCAGTACTTC.

V usage is TRBV21-1 and J usage is TRBJ1-2. TRBV21-1 corresponds to a pseudogene. This CDR3 region has 14 residues. The CDR3 DNA is TGTGCCAGCAGCAGAGGGGAGGGGAACTATGGCTACACCTTC. This codes for CASSRGEGNYGYTF.

This clone was seen more than once but under ten times. V and J are TRBV15 and TRBJ1-6; D is uncertain. The CDR3 is 15 amino acids. Germline CDR1 reads LNHNV; CDR2 reads YYDKDF (reference sequence). Trimming left V 1 base short and J 10 bases short, with 14 bases between. As DNA, the CDR3 is TGTGCCACCAGCAGAGGCGAGGGAAGAAACTCACCCCTCCACTTT. Translation gives CATSRGEGRNSPLHF.

Comments on this clone: At one end the junction does not follow the germline gene, possibly because of a read error. This chain uses TRBV7-7 with TRBJ2-6; D not resolved. Per the germline V gene, CDR1 is SSHAT and CDR2 is FNYEAQ (reference sequence). The CDR3 runs to 14 residues. CDR3 nucleotides: TGTGCTAGCAGCTTCCAAACTGGGGCCAACGTCCTGACTTTC. Translating gives CASSFQTGANVLTF.

The chain recombines TRBV14 with TRBJ1-2; D possibly corresponds to TRBD1 (6 bases). V was shortened by 4 bases and J by 5 bases, with 11 bases between the two germline ends. The length of the CDR3 is 13 residues. Germline V gives CDR1 SGHDN, CDR2 FVKESK. The CDR3 sequence is CASSRTEGYGYTF. CDR3 nucleotides: TGTGCCAGCAGCCGGACAGAGGGGTATGGCTACACCTTC. Full variable domain (rest looked up from reference TRBV14 and TRBJ1-2): EAGVTQFPSHSVIEKGQTVTLRCDPISGHDNLYWYRRVMGKEIKFLLHFVKESKQDESGMPNNRFLAERTGGTYSTLKVQPAELEDSGVYFCASSRTEGYGYTFGSGTRLTVV.

This chain uses TRBV27 with TRBJ2-7, with 12 bases that match TRBD2. CDR3 length equals 15 residues. The germline V gene has CDR1 MNHEY and CDR2 SMNVEV (reference sequence). V was clipped by 5 bases and J by 4 bases; unmatched bases: 6. CDR3 sequence: CASSLLAGGPYEQYF. In DNA, the CDR3 is TGTGCCAGCAGTCTTCTAGCGGGGGGGCCGTACGAGCAGTACTTC.

The V gene is TRBV5-1, the J gene TRBJ2-5; 8 bases are shared with TRBD1. The CDR3 contains 19 residues. V dropped 3 bases and J dropped 4; count of bases not matched to a gene: 20. Germline values: CDR1 SGHRS, CDR2 YFSETQ. CDR3 protein: CASSSGPARRQGRTETQYF. The CDR3 nucleotides are TGCGCCAGCAGCTCGGGTCCAGCTCGCCGACAGGGGAGGACAGAGACCCAGTACTTC.

This sequence joins TRBV6-1 and TRBJ1-2, with D unclear. Germline V gene lookup returns CDR1 MNHNS and CDR2 SASEGT. CDR3 length: 13 residues. The V end was cut by 3 bases, the J end by 2 bases, with 7 bases between. The CDR3 spells CASSEWGNYGYTF. In nucleotides, the CDR3 is TGTGCCAGCAGTGAGTGGGGAAACTATGGCTACACCTTC.

This clone was found a few times. J is TRBJ2-7 and V is TRBV10-3; no clear D gene. CDR3 length equals 13 residues. The germline gives CDR1 ENHRY, CDR2 SYGVKD. V was clipped by 0 bases and J by 2 bases, with 5 bases between them. CDR3 amino acids: CAISESMTYEQYF. The CDR3 coding sequence is TGTGCCATCAGTGAGTCGATGACCTACGAGCAGTACTTC.

J is TRBJ1-2 and V is TRBV11-2; TRBD1 matches at 8 bases. Germline V gene sequence: CDR1 SGHAT, CDR2 FQNNGV. This CDR3 has 14 residues. With V trimmed by 5 bases and J by 4 bases, 6 bases remained unmatched. The CDR3 DNA is TGTGCCAGCAGCGACCGGGACAGGATCTATGGCTACACCTTC. Its translation is CASSDRDRIYGYTF.

This clone has only a few counts. The chain combines TRBV4-1 with TRBJ2-7; D gene ambiguous. Germline V gene data show CDR1 as MGHRA and CDR2 as YSYEKL. This CDR3 comprises 16 residues. Trimming left V 3 bases short and J 1 base short, with 16 bases between. The CDR3 sequence is CASSQPPRKTSYEQYF. The CDR3 DNA is TGCGCCAGCAGCCAGCCACCCAGGAAAACTTCCTACGAGCAGTACTTC.

This clone appeared a single time. The CDR3 spells CASQPNRDSNEQFF. Here the CDR3 DNA reads TGTGCCAGTCAACCAAACCGGGACAGCAATGAGCAGTTCTTC. The rearrangement uses TRBV2 and TRBJ2-1; 7 positions match TRBD1. V was clipped by 9 bases and J by 6 bases; unmatched bases: 11. Germline CDR1 SNHLY, CDR2 FYNNEI. The CDR3 loop spans 14 amino acids.

This sequence joins TRBV7-8 and TRBJ1-5; D uncertain. Germline V lookup: CDR1 SGHVS, CDR2 FQNEAQ. Trimming removed 2 bases at V and 0 bases at J, with 11 bases between. The CDR3 consists of 16 residues. The DNA of the CDR3 is TGTGCCAGCAGCTTATTATACAGCTATAGCAATCAGCCCCAGCATTTT. Amino acids: CASSLLYSYSNQPQHF.

This clone was counted only a few times. V usage is TRBV4-3 and J usage is TRBJ2-1, with TRBD2 identical over 9 bases. J lost 5 bases, V lost 0 bases, and 5 bases had no gene match. Germline CDR1 is LGHNA and CDR2 is YSLEER. The CDR3 length is 16 residues. DNA of the CDR3: TGCGCCAGCAGCCAAGACGGAGCGGGGGGCCACAATGAGCAGTTCTTC. The encoded protein is CASSQDGAGGHNEQFF.